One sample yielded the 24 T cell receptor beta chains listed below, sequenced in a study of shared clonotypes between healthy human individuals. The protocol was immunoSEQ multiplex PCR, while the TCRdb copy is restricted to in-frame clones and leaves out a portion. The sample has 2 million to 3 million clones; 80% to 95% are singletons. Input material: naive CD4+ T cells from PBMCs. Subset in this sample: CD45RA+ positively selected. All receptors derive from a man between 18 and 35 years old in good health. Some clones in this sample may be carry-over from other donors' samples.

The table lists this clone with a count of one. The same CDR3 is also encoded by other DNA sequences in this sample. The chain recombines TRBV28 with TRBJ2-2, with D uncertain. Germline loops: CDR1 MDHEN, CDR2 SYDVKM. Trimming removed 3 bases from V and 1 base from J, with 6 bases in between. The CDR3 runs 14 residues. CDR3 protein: CASSLRRNTGELFF. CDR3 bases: TGTGCCAGCAGTTTGCGCAGGAACACCGGGGAGCTGTTTTTT.

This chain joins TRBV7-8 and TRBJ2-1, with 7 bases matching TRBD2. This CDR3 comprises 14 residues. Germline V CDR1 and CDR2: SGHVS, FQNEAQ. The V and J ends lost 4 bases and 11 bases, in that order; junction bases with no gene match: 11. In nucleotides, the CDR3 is TGTGCCAGCAGCTCAGCGGGGCCAGCCTATAAGCAGTTCTTC. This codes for CASSSAGPAYKQFF. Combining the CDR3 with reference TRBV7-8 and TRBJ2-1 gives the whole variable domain GAGVSQSPRYKVAKRGQDVALRCDPISGHVSLFWYQQALGQGPEFLTYFQNEAQLDKSGLPSDRFFAERPEGSVSTLKIQRTQQEDSAVYLCASSSAGPAYKQFFGPGTRLTVL.

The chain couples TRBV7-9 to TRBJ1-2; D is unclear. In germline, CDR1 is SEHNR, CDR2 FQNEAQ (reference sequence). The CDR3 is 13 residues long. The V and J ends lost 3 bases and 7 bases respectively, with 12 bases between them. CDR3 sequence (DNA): TGTGCCAGCAGCTTTCTGGCGGCAAGTGGCTACACCTTC. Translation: CASSFLAASGYTF. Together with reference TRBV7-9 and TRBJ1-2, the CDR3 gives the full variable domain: DTGVSQNPRHKITKRGQNVTFRCDPISEHNRLYWYRQTLGQGPEFLTYFQNEAQLEKSRLLSDRFSAERPKGSFSTLEIQRTEQGDSAMYLCASSFLAASGYTFGSGTRLTVV.

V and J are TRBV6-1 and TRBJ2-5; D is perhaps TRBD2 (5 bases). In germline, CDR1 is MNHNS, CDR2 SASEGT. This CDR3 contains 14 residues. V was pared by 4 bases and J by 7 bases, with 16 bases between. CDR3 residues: CASSVLTGEATQYF. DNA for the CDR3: TGTGCCAGCAGTGTCTTAACCGGGGAAGCGACCCAGTACTTC.

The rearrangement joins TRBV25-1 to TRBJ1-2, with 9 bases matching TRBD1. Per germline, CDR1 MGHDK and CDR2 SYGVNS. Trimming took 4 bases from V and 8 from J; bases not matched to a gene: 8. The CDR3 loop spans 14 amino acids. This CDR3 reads CASSVTGGWEGYTF. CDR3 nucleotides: TGTGCCAGCAGTGTCACAGGGGGCTGGGAGGGCTACACCTTC.

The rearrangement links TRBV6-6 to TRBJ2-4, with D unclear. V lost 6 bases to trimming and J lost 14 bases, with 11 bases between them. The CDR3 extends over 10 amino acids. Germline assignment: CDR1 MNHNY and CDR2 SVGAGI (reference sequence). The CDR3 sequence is CASRGKNKYF. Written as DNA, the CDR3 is TGTGCCAGCAGAGGCAAGAATAAGTACTTC.

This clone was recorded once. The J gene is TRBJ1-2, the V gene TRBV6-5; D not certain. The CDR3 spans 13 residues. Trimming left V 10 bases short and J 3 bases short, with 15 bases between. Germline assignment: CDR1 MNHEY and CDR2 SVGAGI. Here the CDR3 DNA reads TGTGCCACCGGGAGGGCCTCTCACTATGGCTACACCTTC. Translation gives CATGRASHYGYTF.

The CDR3 region has the DNA TGTGCCAGCTCTACCGGACAGGCGATCAATCAGCCCCAGCATTTT. Its protein product is CASSTGQAINQPQHF. The chain combines TRBV18 with TRBJ1-5; 7 bases line up with TRBD1. CDR1 is KGHSH, CDR2 LQKENI, per germline. V dropped 6 bases and J dropped 3; count of bases not matched to a gene: 8. The CDR3 runs 15 residues.

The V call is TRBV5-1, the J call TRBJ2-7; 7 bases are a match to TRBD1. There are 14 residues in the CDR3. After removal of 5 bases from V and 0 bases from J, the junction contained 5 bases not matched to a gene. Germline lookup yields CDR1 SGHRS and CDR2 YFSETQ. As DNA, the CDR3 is TGCGCCAGCAGGGGGACAGCGAGCTCCTACGAGCAGTACTTC. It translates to CASRGTASSYEQYF.

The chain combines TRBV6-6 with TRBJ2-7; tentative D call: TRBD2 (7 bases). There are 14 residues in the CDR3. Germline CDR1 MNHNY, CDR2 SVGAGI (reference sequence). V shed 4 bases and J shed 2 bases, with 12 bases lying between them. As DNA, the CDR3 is TGTGCCAGCAGTTTAAGGGGGGGGACCTACGAGCAGTACTTC. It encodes CASSLRGGTYEQYF.

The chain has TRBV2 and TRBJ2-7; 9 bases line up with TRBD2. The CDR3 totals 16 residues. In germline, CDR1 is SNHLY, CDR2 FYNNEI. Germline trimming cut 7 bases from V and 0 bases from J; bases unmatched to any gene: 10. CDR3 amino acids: CASIQPTSGRSYEQYF. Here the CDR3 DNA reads TGTGCCAGCATTCAACCGACTAGCGGCCGCTCCTACGAGCAGTACTTC.

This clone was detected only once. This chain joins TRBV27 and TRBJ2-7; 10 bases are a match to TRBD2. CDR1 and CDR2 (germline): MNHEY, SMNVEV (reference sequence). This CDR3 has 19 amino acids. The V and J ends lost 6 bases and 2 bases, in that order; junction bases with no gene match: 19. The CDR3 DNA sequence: TGTGCCAGCAGCCCCTCCCGACTAGCGGGTGAATATGCCCCCTACGAGCAGTACTTC. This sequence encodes CASSPSRLAGEYAPYEQYF.

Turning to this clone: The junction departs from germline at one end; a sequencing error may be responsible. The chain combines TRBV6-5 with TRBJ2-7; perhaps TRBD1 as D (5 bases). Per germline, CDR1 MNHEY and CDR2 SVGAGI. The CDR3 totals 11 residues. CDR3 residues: CASSWGGAIRF. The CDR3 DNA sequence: TGTGCCAGCAGCTGGGGTGGGGCGATTCGTTTC.

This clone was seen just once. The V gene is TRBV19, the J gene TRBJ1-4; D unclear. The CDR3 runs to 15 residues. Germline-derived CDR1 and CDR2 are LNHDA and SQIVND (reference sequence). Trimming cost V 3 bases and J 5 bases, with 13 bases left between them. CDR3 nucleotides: TGTGCCAGTAGTATTGAAGGCAGAAAGAATGAAAAACTGTTTTTT. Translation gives CASSIEGRKNEKLFF.

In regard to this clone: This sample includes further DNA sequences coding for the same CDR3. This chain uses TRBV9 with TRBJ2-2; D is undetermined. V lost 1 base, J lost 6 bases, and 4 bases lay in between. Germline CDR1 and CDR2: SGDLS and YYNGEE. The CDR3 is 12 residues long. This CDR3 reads CASSVSAGELFF. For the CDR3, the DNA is TGTGCCAGCAGCGTATCCGCCGGGGAGCTGTTTTTT.

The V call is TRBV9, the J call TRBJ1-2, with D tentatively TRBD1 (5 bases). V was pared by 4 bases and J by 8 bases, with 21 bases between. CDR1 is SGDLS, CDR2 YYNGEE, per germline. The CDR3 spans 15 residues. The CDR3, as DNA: TGTGCCAGCAGCCCAGGGTCTTTAATCTCCCCGGGCTACACCTTC. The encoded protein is CASSPGSLISPGYTF.

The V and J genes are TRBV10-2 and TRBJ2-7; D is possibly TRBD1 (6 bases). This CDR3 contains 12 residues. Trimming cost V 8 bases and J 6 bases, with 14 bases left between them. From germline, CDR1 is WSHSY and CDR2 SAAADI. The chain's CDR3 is CASRDTFGEQYF. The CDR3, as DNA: TGCGCCAGCCGGGACACCTTCGGCGAGCAGTACTTC.

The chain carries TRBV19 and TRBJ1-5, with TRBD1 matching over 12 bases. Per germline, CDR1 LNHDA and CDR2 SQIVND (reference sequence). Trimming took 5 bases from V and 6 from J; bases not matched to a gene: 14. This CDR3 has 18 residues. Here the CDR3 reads CASSPVRAGQGASQPQHF. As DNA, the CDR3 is TGTGCCAGTAGTCCCGTCCGCGCGGGACAGGGGGCGAGTCAGCCCCAGCATTTT.

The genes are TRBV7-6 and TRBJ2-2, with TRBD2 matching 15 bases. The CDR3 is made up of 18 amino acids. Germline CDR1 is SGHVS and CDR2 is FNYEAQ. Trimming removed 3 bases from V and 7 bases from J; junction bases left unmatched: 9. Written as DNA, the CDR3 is TGTGCCAGCAGCTTTTCCGGACTAGCGGGAGGGCCCATCGGGGAGCTGTTTTTT. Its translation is CASSFSGLAGGPIGELFF.

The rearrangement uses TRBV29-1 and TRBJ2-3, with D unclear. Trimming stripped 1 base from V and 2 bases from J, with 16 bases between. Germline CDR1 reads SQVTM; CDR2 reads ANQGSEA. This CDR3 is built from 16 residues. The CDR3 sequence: CSVEGVQKKNTDTQYF. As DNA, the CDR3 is TGCAGCGTTGAAGGCGTGCAGAAGAAGAACACAGATACGCAGTATTTT.

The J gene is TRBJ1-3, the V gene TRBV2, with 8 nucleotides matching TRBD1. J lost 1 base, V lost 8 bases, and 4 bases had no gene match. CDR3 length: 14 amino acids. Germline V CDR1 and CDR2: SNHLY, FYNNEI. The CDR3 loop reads CASSTGVSGNTIYF. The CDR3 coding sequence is TGTGCCAGCTCGACAGGGGTTTCTGGAAACACCATATATTTT.

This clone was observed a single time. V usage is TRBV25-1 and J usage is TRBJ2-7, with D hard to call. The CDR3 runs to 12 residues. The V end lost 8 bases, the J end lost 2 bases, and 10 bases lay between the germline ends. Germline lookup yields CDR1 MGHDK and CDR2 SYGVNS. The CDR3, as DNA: TGTGCCAGCCGAGGACCCACCTACGAGCAGTACTTC. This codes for CASRGPTYEQYF.

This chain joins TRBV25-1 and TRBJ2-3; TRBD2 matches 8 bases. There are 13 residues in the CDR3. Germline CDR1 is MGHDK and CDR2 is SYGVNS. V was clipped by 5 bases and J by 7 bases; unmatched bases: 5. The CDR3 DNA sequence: TGTGCCAGCAGTATCAGCGGGAGATATACGCAGTATTTT. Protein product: CASSISGRYTQYF.

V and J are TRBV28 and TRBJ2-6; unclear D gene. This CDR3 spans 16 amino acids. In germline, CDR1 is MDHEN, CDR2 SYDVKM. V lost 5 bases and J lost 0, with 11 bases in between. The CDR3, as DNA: TGTGCCAGCAGTCCAATACAGAGCTCTGGGGCCAACGTCCTGACTTTC. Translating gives CASSPIQSSGANVLTF.